This T cell receptor beta chain was sequenced in a study of cytomegalovirus exposure and HLA in healthy donors. Worth noting for this clone: The antigen is unknown. This specimen includes other DNA sequences encoding the same CDR3.

Study-level findings and limits: Researchers reported from a later analysis that most CMV-associated TCR beta chains appeared HLA-restricted. A cluster of highly shared sequence variants was likely a sequencing artifact.

The PCR was carried out with 60 Vbeta primers and 13 Jbeta primers. Sequencing used immunoSEQ multiplex PCR; TCRdb keeps in-frame clones, though not all of them. The listing contains around 100,000 clones. The CDR3 contains 14 residues. V lost 0 bases to trimming and J lost 3 bases, with 7 bases between them. Germline V gene lookup returns CDR1 SGDLS and CDR2 YYNGEE. The chain combines TRBV9 with TRBJ1-5; D possibly corresponds to TRBD1 (5 bases). Sequenced sample: PBMCs. This receptor was obtained from a man aged 30-40 years in good health and CMV-seronegative. The CDR3 bases are TGTGCCAGCAGCGTAGGACAGTCCAATCAGCCCCAGCATTTT. The encoded protein is CASSVGQSNQPQHF. The entire variable domain, with the rest obtained from reference TRBV9 and TRBJ1-5, is as follows: DSGVTQTPKHLITATGQRVTLRCSPRSGDLSVYWYQQSLDQGLQFLIQYYNGEERAKGNILERFSAQQFPDLHSELNLSSLELGDSALYFCASSVGQSNQPQHFGDGTRLSIL.